Below are 6 T cell receptor beta chains sequenced from a single sample in a study of B cell selection in AIRE deficiency. The regulatory T cell sort gate was CD4+CD25hiCD127low/negative. Sequenced by immunoSEQ multiplex PCR; TCRdb stores in-frame clones only, minus some. The sample has 4,700 or so clones, over 75% seen once. The sequenced sample was Tregs sorted from PBMCs. The receptor source for this set is a human donor with AIRE deficiency.

The chain couples TRBV19 to TRBJ2-3, with 14 nucleotides matching TRBD2. The CDR3 length is 16 residues. Per the germline V gene, CDR1 is LNHDA and CDR2 is SQIVND (reference sequence). V lost 5 bases and J lost 5; bases outside the gene matches: 6. In nucleotides, the CDR3 is TGTGCCAGTAGTTCCGGACTAGCGGGAGGAGGAGATACGCAGTATTTT. Protein product: CASSSGLAGGGDTQYF.

The rearrangement links TRBV7-7 to TRBJ2-5; D possibly matches TRBD1 or TRBD2 (6 bases each). This CDR3 is 13 amino acids long. Per germline, CDR1 SSHAT and CDR2 FNYEAQ (reference sequence). Trimming shortened V by 5 bases and J by 2 bases, and 9 bases separated the two germline ends. The CDR3 sequence is CASSRGGQETQYF. In DNA, the CDR3 is TGTGCCAGCAGCCGAGGGGGGCAAGAGACCCAGTACTTC. Drawing the rest from reference TRBV7-7 and TRBJ2-5, the complete variable domain is GAGVSQSPRYKVTKRGQDVTLRCDPISSHATLYWYQQALGQGPEFLTYFNYEAQPDKSGLPSDRFSAERPEGSISTLTIQRTEQRDSAMYRCASSRGGQETQYFGPGTRLLVL.

The V call is TRBV4-2, the J call TRBJ2-5, with D possibly being TRBD1 (6 bases). The V gene lost 4 bases and the J gene lost 7 bases, with 19 bases spanning the gap. Germline CDR1 reads LGHNA; CDR2 reads YNFKEQ. CDR3 length: 15 amino acids. The CDR3 sequence: CASSRTGPEGGTQYF. CDR3 nucleotides: TGTGCCAGCAGCCGAACGGGGCCGGAAGGGGGGACCCAGTACTTC.

CDR3 bases: TGTGCCGTTGGCAGGGAGCTGTTTTTT. This codes for CAVGRELFF. The chain is built from TRBV6-6 and TRBJ2-2; no reliable D call. V was shortened by 11 bases and J by 9 bases, with 7 bases between the two germline ends. Per the germline V gene, CDR1 is MNHNY and CDR2 is SVGAGI (reference sequence). The CDR3 sequence is 9 residues long.

The rearrangement joins TRBV7-2 to TRBJ1-2; no clear D. The V gene's germline CDR1 is SGHTA and CDR2 FQGNSA. V was shortened by 1 base and J by 0 bases, with 9 bases between the two germline ends. This CDR3 has 15 amino acids. The CDR3 protein is CASSLVERSNYGYTF. The CDR3 DNA reads as TGTGCCAGCAGCTTAGTCGAGAGATCTAACTATGGCTACACCTTC.

This clone has a handful of counts. This chain joins TRBV4-2 and TRBJ2-7; 11 bases are shared with TRBD2. The CDR3 is made up of 16 amino acids. Looked up from germline, CDR1 is LGHNA and CDR2 is YNFKEQ. Trimming took 1 base from V and 2 from J; bases not matched to a gene: 4. The CDR3 DNA is TGTGCCAGCAGCCAAGTGTCTAGCGGGAGGACCTACGAGCAGTACTTC. Translating it yields CASSQVSSGRTYEQYF.